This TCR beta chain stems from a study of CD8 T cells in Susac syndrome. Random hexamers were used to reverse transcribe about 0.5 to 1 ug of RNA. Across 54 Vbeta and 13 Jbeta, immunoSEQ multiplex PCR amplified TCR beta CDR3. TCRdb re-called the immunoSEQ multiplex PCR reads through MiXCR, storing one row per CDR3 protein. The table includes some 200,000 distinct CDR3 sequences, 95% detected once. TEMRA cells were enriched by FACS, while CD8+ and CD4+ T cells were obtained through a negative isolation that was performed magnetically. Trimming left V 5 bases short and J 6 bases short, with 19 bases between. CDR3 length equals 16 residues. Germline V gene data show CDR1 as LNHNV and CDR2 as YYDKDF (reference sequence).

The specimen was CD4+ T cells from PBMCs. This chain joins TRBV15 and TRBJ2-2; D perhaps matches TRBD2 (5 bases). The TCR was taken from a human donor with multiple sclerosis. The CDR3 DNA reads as TGTGCCACCAGCCCCCCCCGGGTGGGTAGCGCCGGGGAGCTGTTTTTT. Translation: CATSPPRVGSAGELFF.